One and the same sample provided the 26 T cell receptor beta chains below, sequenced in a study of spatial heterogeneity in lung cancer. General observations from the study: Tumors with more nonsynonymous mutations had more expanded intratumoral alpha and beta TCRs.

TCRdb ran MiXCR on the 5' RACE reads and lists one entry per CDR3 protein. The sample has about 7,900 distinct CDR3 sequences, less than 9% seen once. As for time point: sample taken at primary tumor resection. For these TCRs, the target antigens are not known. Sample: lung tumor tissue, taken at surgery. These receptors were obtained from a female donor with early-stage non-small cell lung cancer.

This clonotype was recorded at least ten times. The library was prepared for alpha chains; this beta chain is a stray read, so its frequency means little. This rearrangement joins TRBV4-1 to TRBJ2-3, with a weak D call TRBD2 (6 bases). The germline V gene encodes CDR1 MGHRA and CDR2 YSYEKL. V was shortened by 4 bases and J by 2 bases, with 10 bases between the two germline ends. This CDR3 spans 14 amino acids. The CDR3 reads CASSPRDFTDTQYF. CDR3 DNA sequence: TGCGCCAGCAGCCCCCGGGACTTCACAGATACGCAGTATTTT.

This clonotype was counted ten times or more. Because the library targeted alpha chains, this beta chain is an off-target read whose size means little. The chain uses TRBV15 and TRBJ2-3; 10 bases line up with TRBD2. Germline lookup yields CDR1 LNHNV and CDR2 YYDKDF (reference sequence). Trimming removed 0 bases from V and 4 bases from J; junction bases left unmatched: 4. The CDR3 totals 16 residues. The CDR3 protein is CATSREITSGADTQYF. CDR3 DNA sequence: TGTGCCACCAGCAGAGAGATCACTAGCGGGGCAGATACGCAGTATTTT.

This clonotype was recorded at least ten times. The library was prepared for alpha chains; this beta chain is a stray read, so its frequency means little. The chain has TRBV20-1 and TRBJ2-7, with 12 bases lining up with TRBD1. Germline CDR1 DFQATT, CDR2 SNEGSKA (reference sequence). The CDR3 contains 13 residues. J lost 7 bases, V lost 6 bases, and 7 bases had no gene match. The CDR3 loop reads CSAPGQGASEQYF. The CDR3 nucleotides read TGCAGTGCCCCGGGACAGGGGGCCAGTGAGCAGTACTTC.

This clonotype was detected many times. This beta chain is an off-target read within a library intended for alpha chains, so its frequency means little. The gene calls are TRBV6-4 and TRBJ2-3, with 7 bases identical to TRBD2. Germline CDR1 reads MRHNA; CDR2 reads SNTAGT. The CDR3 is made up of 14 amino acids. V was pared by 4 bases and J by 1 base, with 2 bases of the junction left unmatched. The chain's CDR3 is CASSGAGGTDTQYF. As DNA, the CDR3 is TGTGCCAGCAGTGGCGCGGGAGGCACAGATACGCAGTATTTT.

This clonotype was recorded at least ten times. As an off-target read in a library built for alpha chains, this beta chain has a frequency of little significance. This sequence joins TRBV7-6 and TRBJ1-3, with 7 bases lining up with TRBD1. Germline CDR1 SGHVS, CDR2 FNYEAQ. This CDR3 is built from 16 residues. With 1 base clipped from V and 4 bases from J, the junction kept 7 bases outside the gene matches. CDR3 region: CASSLEGAGPGNTIYF. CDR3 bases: TGTGCCAGCAGCTTAGAGGGGGCAGGGCCCGGAAACACCATATATTTT.

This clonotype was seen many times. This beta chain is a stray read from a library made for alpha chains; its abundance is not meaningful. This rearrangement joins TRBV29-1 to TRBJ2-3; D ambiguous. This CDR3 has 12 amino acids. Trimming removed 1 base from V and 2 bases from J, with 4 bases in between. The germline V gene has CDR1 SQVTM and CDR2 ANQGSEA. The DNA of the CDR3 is TGCAGCGTTGAAGGGTACACAGATACGCAGTATTTT. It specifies CSVEGYTDTQYF.

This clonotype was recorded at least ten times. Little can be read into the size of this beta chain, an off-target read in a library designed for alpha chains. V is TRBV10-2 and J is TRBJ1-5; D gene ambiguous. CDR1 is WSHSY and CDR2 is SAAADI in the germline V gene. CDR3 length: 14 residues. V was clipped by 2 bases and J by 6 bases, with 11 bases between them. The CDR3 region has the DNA TGCGCCAGCAGTGAGAGGAGGGTCGGTCAGCCCCAGCATTTT. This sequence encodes CASSERRVGQPQHF.

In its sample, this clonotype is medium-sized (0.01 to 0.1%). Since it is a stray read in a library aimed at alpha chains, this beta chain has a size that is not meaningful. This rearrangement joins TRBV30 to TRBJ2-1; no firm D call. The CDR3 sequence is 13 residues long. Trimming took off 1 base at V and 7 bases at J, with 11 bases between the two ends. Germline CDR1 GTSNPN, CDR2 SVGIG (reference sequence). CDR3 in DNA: TGTGCCTGGAGTGAAAACCTAGGGAATGAGCAGTTCTTC. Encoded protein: CAWSENLGNEQFF.

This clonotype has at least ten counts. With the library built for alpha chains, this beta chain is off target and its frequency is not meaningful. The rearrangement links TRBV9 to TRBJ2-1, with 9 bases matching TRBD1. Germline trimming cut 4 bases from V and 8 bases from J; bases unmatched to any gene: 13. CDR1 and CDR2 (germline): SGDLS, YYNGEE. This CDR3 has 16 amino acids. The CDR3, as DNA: TGTGCCAGCAGCATCTCCGGGGGACAGGGTGTCGATGAGCAGTTCTTC. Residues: CASSISGGQGVDEQFF.

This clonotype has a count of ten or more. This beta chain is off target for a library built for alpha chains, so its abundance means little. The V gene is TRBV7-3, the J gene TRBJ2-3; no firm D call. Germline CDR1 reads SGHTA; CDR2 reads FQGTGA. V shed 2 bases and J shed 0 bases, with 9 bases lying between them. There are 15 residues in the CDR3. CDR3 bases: TGTGCCAGCAGCTTAGGGGTTACTAGCACAGATACGCAGTATTTT. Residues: CASSLGVTSTDTQYF.

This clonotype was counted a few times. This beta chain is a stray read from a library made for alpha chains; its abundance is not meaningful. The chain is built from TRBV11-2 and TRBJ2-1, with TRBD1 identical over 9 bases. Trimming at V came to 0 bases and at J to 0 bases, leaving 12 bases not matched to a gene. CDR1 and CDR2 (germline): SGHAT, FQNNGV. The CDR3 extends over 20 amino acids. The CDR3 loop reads CASSLEGQGLLTSSYNEQFF. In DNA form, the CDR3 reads TGTGCCAGCAGCTTAGAGGGACAGGGATTGTTAACGAGCTCCTACAATGAGCAGTTCTTC.

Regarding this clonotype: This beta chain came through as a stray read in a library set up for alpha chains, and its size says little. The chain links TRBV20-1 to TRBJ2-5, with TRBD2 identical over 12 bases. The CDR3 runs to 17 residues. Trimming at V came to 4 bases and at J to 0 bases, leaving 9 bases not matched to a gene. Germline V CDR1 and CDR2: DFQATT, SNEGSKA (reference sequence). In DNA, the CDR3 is TGCAGTGCTATCCCACTCCGGACTAGCGGGAACCAAGAGACCCAGTACTTC. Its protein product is CSAIPLRTSGNQETQYF.

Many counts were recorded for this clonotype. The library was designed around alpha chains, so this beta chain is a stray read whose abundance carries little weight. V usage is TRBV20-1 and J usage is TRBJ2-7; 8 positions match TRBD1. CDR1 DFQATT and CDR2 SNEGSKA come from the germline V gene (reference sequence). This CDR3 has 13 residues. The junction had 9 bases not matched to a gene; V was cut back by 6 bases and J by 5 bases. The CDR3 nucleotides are TGCAGTGCCCGTCAGGGGGCTGTCGACGAGCAGTACTTC. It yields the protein CSARQGAVDEQYF.

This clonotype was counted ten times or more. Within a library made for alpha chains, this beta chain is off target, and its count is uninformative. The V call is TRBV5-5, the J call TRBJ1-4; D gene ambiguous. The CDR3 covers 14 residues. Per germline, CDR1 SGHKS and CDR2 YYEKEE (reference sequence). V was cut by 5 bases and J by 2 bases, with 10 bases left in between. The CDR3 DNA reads TGTGCCAGCAGTTCGGGAGTTACTAATGAAAAACTGTTTTTT. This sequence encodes CASSSGVTNEKLFF.

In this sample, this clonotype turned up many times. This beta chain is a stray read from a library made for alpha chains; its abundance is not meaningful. The CDR3 DNA reads as TGCAGCGTTGAAGGGTCGGGGGGCAGGAACTATGGCTACACCTTC. Its protein product is CSVEGSGGRNYGYTF. J is TRBJ1-2 and V is TRBV29-1; weak D call: TRBD1 (6 bases). V was trimmed by 1 base and J by 2 bases, leaving 14 bases between them. Germline values: CDR1 SQVTM, CDR2 ANQGSEA. The CDR3 has 15 amino acids. Full variable domain (missing parts from reference TRBV29-1 and TRBJ1-2): SAVISQKPSRDICQRGTSLTIQCQVDSQVTMMFWYRQQPGQSLTLIATANQGSEATYESGFVIDKFPISRPNLTFSTLTVSNMSPEDSSIYLCSVEGSGGRNYGYTFGSGTRLTVV.

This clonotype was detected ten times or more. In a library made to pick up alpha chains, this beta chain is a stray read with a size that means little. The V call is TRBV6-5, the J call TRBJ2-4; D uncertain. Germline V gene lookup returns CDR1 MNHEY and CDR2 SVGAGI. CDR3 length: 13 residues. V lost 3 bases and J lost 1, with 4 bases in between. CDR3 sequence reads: CASSYNAKNIQYF. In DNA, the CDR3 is TGTGCCAGCAGTTATAACGCCAAAAACATTCAGTACTTC.

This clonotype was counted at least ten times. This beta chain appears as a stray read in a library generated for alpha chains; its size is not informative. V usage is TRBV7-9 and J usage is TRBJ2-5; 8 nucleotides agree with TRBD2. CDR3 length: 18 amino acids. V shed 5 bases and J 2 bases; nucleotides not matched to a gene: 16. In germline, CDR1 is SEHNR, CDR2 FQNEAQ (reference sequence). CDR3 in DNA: TGTGCCAGCAGCCAACCAGGACGGGCGGTAGCGGGGCAAGAGACCCAGTACTTC. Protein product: CASSQPGRAVAGQETQYF.

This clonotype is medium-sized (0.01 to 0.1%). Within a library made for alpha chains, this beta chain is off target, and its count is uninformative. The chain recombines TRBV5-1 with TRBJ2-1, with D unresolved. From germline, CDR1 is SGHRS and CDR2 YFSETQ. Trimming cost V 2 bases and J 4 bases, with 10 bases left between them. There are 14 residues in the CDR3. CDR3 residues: CASSFGQRYNEQFF. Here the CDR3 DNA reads TGCGCCAGCAGCTTCGGGCAGAGATACAATGAGCAGTTCTTC. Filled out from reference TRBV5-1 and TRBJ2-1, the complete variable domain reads KAGVTQTPRYLIKTRGQQVTLSCSPISGHRSVSWYQQTPGQGLQFLFEYFSETQRNKGNFPGRFSGRQFSNSRSEMNVSTLELGDSALYLCASSFGQRYNEQFFGPGTRLTVL.

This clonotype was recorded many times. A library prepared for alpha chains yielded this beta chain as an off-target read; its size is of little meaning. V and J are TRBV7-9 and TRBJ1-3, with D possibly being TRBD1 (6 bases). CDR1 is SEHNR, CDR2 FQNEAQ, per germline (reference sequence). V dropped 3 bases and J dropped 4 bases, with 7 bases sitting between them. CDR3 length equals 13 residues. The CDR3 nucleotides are TGTGCCAGCAGCTTGGGACAAGGAAACACCATATATTTT. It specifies CASSLGQGNTIYF. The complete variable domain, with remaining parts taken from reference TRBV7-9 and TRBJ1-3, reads DTGVSQNPRHKITKRGQNVTFRCDPISEHNRLYWYRQTLGQGPEFLTYFQNEAQLEKSRLLSDRFSAERPKGSFSTLEIQRTEQGDSAMYLCASSLGQGNTIYFGEGSWLTVV.

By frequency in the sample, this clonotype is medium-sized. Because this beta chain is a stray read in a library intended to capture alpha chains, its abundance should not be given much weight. CDR3 bases: TGTGCCAGTAGCCCGGGACTAGTCAGAGAGACCCAGTACTTC. It codes for CASSPGLVRETQYF. The chain is built from TRBV19 and TRBJ2-5; TRBD2 aligns across 8 bases. This CDR3 region has 14 residues. Germline V lookup: CDR1 LNHDA, CDR2 SQIVND (reference sequence). V lost 6 bases, J lost 4 bases, and 7 bases stayed unmatched.

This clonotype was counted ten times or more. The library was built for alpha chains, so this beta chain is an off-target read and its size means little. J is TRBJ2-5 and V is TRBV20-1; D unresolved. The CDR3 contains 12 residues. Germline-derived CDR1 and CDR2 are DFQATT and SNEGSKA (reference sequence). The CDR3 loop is CSIQSRQETQYF. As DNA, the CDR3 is TGCTCGATTCAGAGTCGGCAAGAGACCCAGTACTTC.

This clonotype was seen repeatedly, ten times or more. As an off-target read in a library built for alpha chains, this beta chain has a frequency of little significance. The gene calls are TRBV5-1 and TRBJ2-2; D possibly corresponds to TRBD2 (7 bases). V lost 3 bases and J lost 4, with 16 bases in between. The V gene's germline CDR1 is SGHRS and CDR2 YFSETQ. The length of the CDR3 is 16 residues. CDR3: CASSSTGGRSTGELFF. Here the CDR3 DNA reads TGCGCCAGCAGCTCCACCGGGGGGCGTAGCACCGGGGAGCTGTTTTTT. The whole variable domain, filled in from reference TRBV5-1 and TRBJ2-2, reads KAGVTQTPRYLIKTRGQQVTLSCSPISGHRSVSWYQQTPGQGLQFLFEYFSETQRNKGNFPGRFSGRQFSNSRSEMNVSTLELGDSALYLCASSSTGGRSTGELFFGEGSRLTVL.

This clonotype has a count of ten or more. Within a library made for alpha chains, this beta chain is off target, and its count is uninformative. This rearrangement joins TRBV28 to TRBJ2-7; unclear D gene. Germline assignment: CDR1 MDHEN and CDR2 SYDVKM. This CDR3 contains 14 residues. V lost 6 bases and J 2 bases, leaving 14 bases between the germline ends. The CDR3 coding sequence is TGTGCCAGCAGAACCGGCAGGAGTACCTACGAGCAGTACTTC. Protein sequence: CASRTGRSTYEQYF.

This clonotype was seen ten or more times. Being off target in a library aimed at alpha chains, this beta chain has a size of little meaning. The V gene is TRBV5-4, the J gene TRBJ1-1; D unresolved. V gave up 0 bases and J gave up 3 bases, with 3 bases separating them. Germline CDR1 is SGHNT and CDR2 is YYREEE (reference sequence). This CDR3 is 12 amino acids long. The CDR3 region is CASSLADTEAFF. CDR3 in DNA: TGTGCCAGCAGCTTGGCAGACACTGAAGCTTTCTTT.

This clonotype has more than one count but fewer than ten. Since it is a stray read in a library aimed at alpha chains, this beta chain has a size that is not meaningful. CDR3 nucleotide sequence: TGCGCCAGCAGCACAGGACAGACTGGGGAGACCCAGTACTTC. As protein: CASSTGQTGETQYF. V is TRBV5-1 and J is TRBJ2-5, with D maybe TRBD1 (6 bases). The V end lost 4 bases, the J end lost 5 bases, and 15 bases lay between the germline ends. The CDR3 totals 14 residues. Germline V gene sequence: CDR1 SGHRS, CDR2 YFSETQ.

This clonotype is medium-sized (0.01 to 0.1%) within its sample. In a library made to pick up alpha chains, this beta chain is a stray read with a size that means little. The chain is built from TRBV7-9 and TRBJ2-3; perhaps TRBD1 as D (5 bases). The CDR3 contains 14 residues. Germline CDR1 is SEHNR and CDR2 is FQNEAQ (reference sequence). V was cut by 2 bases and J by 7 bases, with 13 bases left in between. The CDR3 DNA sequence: TGTGCCAGCAGCTTATCCCAGGGCTCTAATACGCAGTATTTT. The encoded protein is CASSLSQGSNTQYF.